The rows below give T cell receptor beta chains drawn from one sample of a study of shared clonotypes between healthy human individuals. Measured with immunoSEQ multiplex PCR; TCRdb has only the in-frame clones, and not every one. Among some 530,000 clones listed, over 70% were seen once. Sequencing used PBMCs. These receptors were taken from a woman in her thirties or forties in good health. Some clones in this sample may be carry-over from other donors' samples. Each CDR3 is given with its conserved first and last residue. Each record gives: clone size, V gene, J gene, D gene, CDR3 protein, CDR3 DNA. D genes are given only for firm matches. Not every row has a clone size; where given, it reads once, few, many or a size class.

size: .; V: TRBV29-1; J: TRBJ2-7; D: TRBD2; CDR3: CSVEGTSGARSTYEQYF; DNA: TGCAGCGTTGAAGGGACTAGCGGAGCACGGTCAACGTACGAGCAGTACTTC
size: .; V: TRBV6-5; J: TRBJ2-3; D: TRBD2; CDR3: CASSWGLAGDTQYF; DNA: TGTGCCAGCAGTTGGGGACTAGCGGGAGATACGCAGTATTTT
size: .; V: TRBV30; J: TRBJ2-7; D: .; CDR3: CAWSVSGYEQYF; DNA: TGTGCCTGGAGTGTAAGCGGCTACGAGCAGTACTTC
size: .; V: TRBV11-2; J: TRBJ2-1; D: TRBD2; CDR3: CASSLVAGGRNEQFF; DNA: TGTGCCAGCAGCTTGGTAGCGGGAGGCCGCAATGAGCAGTTCTTC
size: .; V: TRBV21-1; J: TRBJ2-5; D: .; CDR3: CASSIGDPSGLTPQETQYF; DNA: TGTGCCAGCAGCATTGGGGATCCTAGCGGGCTGACTCCCCAAGAGACCCAGTACTTC
size: .; V: TRBV30; J: TRBJ1-2; D: .; CDR3: CAWADRSNYGYTF; DNA: TGTGCCTGGGCTGACAGGAGCAACTATGGCTACACCTTC
size: .; V: TRBV5-6; J: TRBJ1-2; D: .; CDR3: CASSSTGTAGSYTF; DNA: TGTGCCAGCAGCTCTACCGGGACGGCAGGGAGCTACACCTTC
size: .; V: TRBV7-8; J: TRBJ1-5; D: TRBD1; CDR3: CASSWGQGRNQPQHF; DNA: TGTGCCAGCAGCTGGGGACAGGGACGCAATCAGCCCCAGCATTTT
size: .; V: TRBV19; J: TRBJ1-2; D: .; CDR3: CASSRRRSNYGYTF; DNA: TGTGCCAGTAGCCGACGTAGGTCTAACTATGGCTACACCTTC
size: .; V: TRBV19; J: TRBJ2-7; D: .; CDR3: CASSIARAVSGEQYF; DNA: TGTGCCAGTAGTATTGCTCGGGCGGTGTCTGGCGAGCAGTACTTC
size: .; V: TRBV6-5; J: TRBJ2-7; D: .; CDR3: CASSSSRASYEQYF; DNA: TGTGCCAGCAGTTCCTCCAGAGCTTCCTACGAGCAGTACTTC
size: .; V: TRBV18; J: TRBJ2-7; D: TRBD2; CDR3: CASSPGLAGGSVEQYF; DNA: TGTGCCAGCTCACCTGGGCTAGCGGGAGGGTCTGTCGAGCAGTACTTC
size: once; V: TRBV20-1; J: TRBJ2-2; D: .; CDR3: CSVAGTGELFF; DNA: TGCAGTGTGGCGGGGACCGGGGAGCTGTTTTTT
size: .; V: TRBV7-2; J: TRBJ2-2; D: TRBD1; CDR3: CASSLGTGVPGELFF; DNA: TGTGCCAGCAGCTTAGGGACAGGGGTTCCCGGGGAGCTGTTTTTT
size: .; V: TRBV20-1; J: TRBJ2-3; D: .; CDR3: CSATVTDTQYF; DNA: TGCAGTGCTACTGTAACAGATACGCAGTATTTT
size: .; V: TRBV5-6; J: TRBJ2-1; D: TRBD1; CDR3: CASSAWTGYLVDEQFF; DNA: TGTGCCAGCAGCGCCTGGACAGGGTATTTAGTCGATGAGCAGTTCTTC
size: .; V: TRBV2; J: TRBJ2-5; D: .; CDR3: CASNLFPEETQYF; DNA: TGTGCCAGCAATCTCTTTCCGGAAGAGACCCAGTACTTC
size: .; V: TRBV5-4; J: TRBJ2-1; D: TRBD2; CDR3: CASSIYASGRGDEQFF; DNA: TGTGCCAGCAGCATTTATGCTAGCGGGCGAGGGGATGAGCAGTTCTTC
size: .; V: TRBV25-1; J: TRBJ1-1; D: TRBD1; CDR3: CASSEFRTGDNTEAFF; DNA: TGTGCCAGCAGTGAATTTCGGACAGGGGACAACACTGAAGCTTTCTTT
size: .; V: TRBV7-6; J: TRBJ2-3; D: TRBD2; CDR3: CASSSRLAGVFDTQYF; DNA: TGTGCCAGCAGCTCCAGACTAGCGGGAGTCTTTGATACGCAGTATTTT
size: .; V: TRBV4-1; J: TRBJ2-7; D: .; CDR3: CASSPAFDRFPRRAYEQYF; DNA: TGCGCCAGCAGCCCCGCATTTGACAGATTCCCCCGGAGGGCTTACGAGCAGTACTTC
size: .; V: TRBV27; J: TRBJ2-5; D: TRBD1; CDR3: CASSLEGQESVETQYF; DNA: TGTGCCAGCAGTCTCGAAGGACAGGAGTCTGTGGAGACCCAGTACTTC
size: once; V: TRBV6-1; J: TRBJ2-7; D: TRBD1; CDR3: CASSVGQVYSYEQYF; DNA: TGTGCCAGCAGTGTAGGACAGGTCTACTCCTACGAGCAGTACTTC
size: .; V: TRBV2; J: TRBJ1-4; D: .; CDR3: CASSAATRGEKLFF; DNA: TGTGCCAGCAGTGCTGCTACCCGGGGTGAAAAACTGTTTTTT
size: once; V: TRBV6-1; J: TRBJ1-1; D: TRBD1; CDR3: CASSRDSLNTEAFF; DNA: TGTGCCAGCAGCCGGGACAGTCTTAACACTGAAGCTTTCTTT
size: .; V: TRBV9; J: TRBJ2-3; D: TRBD2; CDR3: CASSLSGSPDTQYF; DNA: TGTGCCAGCAGCCTCAGCGGGAGTCCAGATACGCAGTATTTT
size: .; V: TRBV4-1; J: TRBJ2-1; D: TRBD2; CDR3: CASSQDGTSADNEQFF; DNA: TGCGCCAGCAGCCAAGACGGGACTAGCGCTGACAATGAGCAGTTCTTC
size: .; V: TRBV27; J: TRBJ1-2; D: .; CDR3: CASSFSLNYGYTF; DNA: TGTGCCAGCAGTTTCAGCCTCAACTATGGCTACACCTTC
size: .; V: TRBV28; J: TRBJ2-7; D: TRBD1; CDR3: CASSSPGQGSEQYF; DNA: TGTGCCAGCAGTTCACCGGGACAGGGCTCCGAGCAGTACTTC
size: .; V: TRBV5-1; J: TRBJ2-7; D: .; CDR3: CASSLAPSVGEQYF; DNA: TGCGCCAGCAGCTTAGCCCCCTCGGTTGGCGAGCAGTACTTC
size: once; V: TRBV19; J: TRBJ1-2; D: TRBD1; CDR3: CASSPEDRGLYGYTF; DNA: TGTGCCAGTAGTCCTGAGGACAGGGGGCTCTATGGCTACACCTTC
size: once; V: TRBV19; J: TRBJ1-4; D: .; CDR3: CASSRGDMELFF; DNA: TGTGCCAGTAGTCGAGGGGACATGGAACTGTTTTTT
size: .; V: TRBV10-2; J: TRBJ1-5; D: .; CDR3: CASSDLGGQPQHF; DNA: TGCGCCAGCAGTGATTTAGGGGGTCAGCCCCAGCATTTT
size: once; V: TRBV5-4; J: TRBJ2-7; D: .; CDR3: CASSLAPPEDYEQYF; DNA: TGTGCCAGCAGCTTGGCCCCCCCTGAGGACTACGAGCAGTACTTC
size: .; V: TRBV19; J: TRBJ2-7; D: .; CDR3: CASSTIGFETHEQYF; DNA: TGTGCCAGTAGCACGATAGGATTTGAGACCCACGAGCAGTACTTC
size: .; V: TRBV28; J: TRBJ1-6; D: TRBD1; CDR3: CASSFSDRGPNSPLHF; DNA: TGTGCCAGCAGTTTTTCCGACAGGGGGCCTAATTCACCCCTCCACTTT
size: .; V: TRBV29-1; J: TRBJ2-1; D: TRBD2; CDR3: CSVVGLAGVGVDEQFF; DNA: TGCAGCGTTGTGGGACTAGCGGGAGTCGGGGTGGATGAGCAGTTCTTC
size: .; V: TRBV5-1; J: TRBJ1-1; D: .; CDR3: CASSGTGGNTEAFF; DNA: TGCGCCAGCAGTGGAACAGGCGGGAACACTGAAGCTTTCTTT
size: .; V: TRBV21-1; J: TRBJ1-5; D: .; CDR3: CASSRPDRRGNQPQHF; DNA: TGTGCCAGCAGCAGACCGGACAGGCGGGGCAATCAGCCCCAGCATTTT
size: .; V: TRBV19; J: TRBJ1-5; D: TRBD1; CDR3: CASSRQTGMDQPQHF; DNA: TGTGCCAGTAGTCGGCAGACAGGGATGGATCAGCCCCAGCATTTT
size: .; V: TRBV5-6; J: TRBJ1-3; D: .; CDR3: CASSLGTSGNTIYF; DNA: TGTGCCAGCAGCTTGGGGACCTCTGGAAACACCATATATTTT
size: .; V: TRBV2; J: TRBJ2-5; D: .; CDR3: CASSPQETQYF; DNA: TGTGCCAGCAGTCCCCAAGAGACCCAGTACTTC
size: .; V: TRBV28; J: TRBJ2-5; D: TRBD2; CDR3: CASSGSSGRRETQYF; DNA: TGTGCCAGCAGTGGGTCTAGCGGGAGGCGGGAGACCCAGTACTTC
size: once; V: TRBV30; J: TRBJ1-3; D: .; CDR3: CAWGKGGYSGNTIYF; DNA: TGTGCCTGGGGCAAGGGGGGCTACTCTGGAAACACCATATATTTT
size: .; V: TRBV27; J: TRBJ2-7; D: TRBD1; CDR3: CASRSGQGPYEQYF; DNA: TGTGCCAGCAGATCGGGACAGGGGCCCTACGAGCAGTACTTC
size: .; V: TRBV29-1; J: TRBJ1-1; D: .; CDR3: CSVEGRARDTEAFF; DNA: TGCAGCGTTGAAGGGAGGGCTCGGGACACTGAAGCTTTCTTT
size: .; V: TRBV10-3; J: TRBJ2-1; D: TRBD1; CDR3: CAISAGTGNEQFF; DNA: TGTGCCATCAGTGCGGGGACAGGCAATGAGCAGTTCTTC
size: .; V: TRBV18; J: TRBJ2-5; D: .; CDR3: CASSEDKTQYF; DNA: TGTGCCAGCTCAGAAGACAAGACCCAGTACTTC
size: .; V: TRBV28; J: TRBJ2-7; D: TRBD2; CDR3: CASSPKRERSYEQYF; DNA: TGTGCCAGCAGCCCTAAGCGGGAGAGATCTTACGAGCAGTACTTC
size: .; V: TRBV28; J: TRBJ2-1; D: .; CDR3: CASSSRGRRSSYNEQFF; DNA: TGTGCCAGCAGTTCAAGGGGCAGACGGAGCTCCTACAATGAGCAGTTCTTC
size: .; V: TRBV28; J: TRBJ2-2; D: .; CDR3: CASSWGSNTGELFF; DNA: TGTGCCAGCAGTTGGGGGTCGAACACCGGGGAGCTGTTTTTT
size: .; V: TRBV18; J: TRBJ2-7; D: TRBD2; CDR3: CASSPRASGSRGEQYF; DNA: TGTGCCAGCTCACCACGGGCTAGCGGGAGCCGGGGCGAGCAGTACTTC
size: .; V: TRBV4-3; J: TRBJ2-6; D: .; CDR3: CASSLNSGSGANVLTF; DNA: TGCGCCAGCAGCCTTAATTCAGGGTCTGGGGCCAACGTCCTGACTTTC
size: .; V: TRBV10-2; J: TRBJ2-1; D: TRBD2; CDR3: CASSGLAGNWNEQFF; DNA: TGCGCCAGCAGTGGCCTAGCGGGAAATTGGAATGAGCAGTTCTTC
size: .; V: TRBV18; J: TRBJ1-3; D: .; CDR3: CASSSSATAGNTIYF; DNA: TGTGCCAGCTCGTCCAGTGCGACGGCTGGAAACACCATATATTTT
size: .; V: TRBV5-1; J: TRBJ1-2; D: TRBD1; CDR3: CASSPDRLVGGYTF; DNA: TGCGCCAGCAGCCCGGACAGGCTCGTCGGGGGCTACACCTTC
size: .; V: TRBV27; J: TRBJ2-3; D: .; CDR3: CASSITGPGTDTQYF; DNA: TGTGCCAGCAGTATCACAGGGCCGGGCACAGATACGCAGTATTTT